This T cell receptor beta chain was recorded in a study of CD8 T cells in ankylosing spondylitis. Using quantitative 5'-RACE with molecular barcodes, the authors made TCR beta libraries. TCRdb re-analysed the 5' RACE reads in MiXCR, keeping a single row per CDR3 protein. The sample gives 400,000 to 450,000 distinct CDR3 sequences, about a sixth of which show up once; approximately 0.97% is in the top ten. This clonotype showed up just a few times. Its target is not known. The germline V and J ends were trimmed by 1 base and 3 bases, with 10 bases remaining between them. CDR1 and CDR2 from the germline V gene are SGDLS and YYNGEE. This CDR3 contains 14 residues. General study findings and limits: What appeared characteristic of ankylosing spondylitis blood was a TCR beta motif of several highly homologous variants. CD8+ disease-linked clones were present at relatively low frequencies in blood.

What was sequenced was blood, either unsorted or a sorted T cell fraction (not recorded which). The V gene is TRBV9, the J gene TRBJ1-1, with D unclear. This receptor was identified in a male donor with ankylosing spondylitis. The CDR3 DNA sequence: TGTGCCAGCAGCGTATCTGGGTGGGACACTGAAGCTTTCTTT. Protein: CASSVSGWDTEAFF.